Sequencing of this TCR beta chain was carried out in a study of metastatic and nonmetastatic thyroid tumors (dated by TCRdb to 2018 to 2020). Concerning the study at large: For patients with malignant and with benign thyroid disease, the researchers compared repertoires between peripheral blood samples and tumor or nodule tissue samples. Results the study describes overall, beyond this receptor: In both blood and tumor samples, TCR beta diversity was reported to be significantly higher in malignant tumors than in benign nodules.

No patient had received any treatment before thyroid surgery. Patient clinical samples collected from about 2011 to 2019 were retrospectively analysed using T-cell receptor beta sequencing. For this clone: The specificity of this receptor is unknown. No quality values exist for individual bases; no much larger clone is one base distant.

Its CDR3 holds 16 amino acids, cysteine through phenylalanine. Solely the CDR3 DNA is kept, with 48 bases framed from the first base. The germline V gene yields MDHEN for CDR1 and SYDVKM for CDR2. At the junction V is shortened by 5 bases and J by 4 bases; bases outside the gene matches: 10. The library was prepared using PCR. For sequencing, an Illumina HiSeq 4000 was employed. High-throughput sequencing was used to profile the CDR3 region of the TCR beta-chain in every patient. As for the authors' bioinformatics: A classifier to discriminate distant-metastatic papillary thyroid cancer patients was built from CDR3 differences across clinicopathological groups. The Shannon index was used to assess repertoire diversity, and the Morisita-Horn index was used to assess tumor-blood repertoire similarity. TCRdb reanalyzed the raw reads on its own, using fastp at Q25 for trimming and MiXCR for clone calling, and kept in-frame beta chains. These V and J calls rely on TCRdb rather than the paper's analysis. Here the sample has 30,000 to 45,000 clones; about 26% occur a single time. Of the sample, 9.5% to 13% is held by the ten largest clones.

The sequenced sample was blood. The sequence joins TRBV28 to TRBJ1-2; TRBD1 lines up with 10 middle nucleotides. The TCR comes from a male donor with papillary thyroid cancer or a benign thyroid nodule (not recorded which). Some clones in this sample may be carry-over from other donors' samples. The bases read TGTGCCAGCAGTCCCGGACAGGGGGGATTTCGCTATGGCTACACCTTC. This yields the protein CASSPGQGGFRYGYTF.